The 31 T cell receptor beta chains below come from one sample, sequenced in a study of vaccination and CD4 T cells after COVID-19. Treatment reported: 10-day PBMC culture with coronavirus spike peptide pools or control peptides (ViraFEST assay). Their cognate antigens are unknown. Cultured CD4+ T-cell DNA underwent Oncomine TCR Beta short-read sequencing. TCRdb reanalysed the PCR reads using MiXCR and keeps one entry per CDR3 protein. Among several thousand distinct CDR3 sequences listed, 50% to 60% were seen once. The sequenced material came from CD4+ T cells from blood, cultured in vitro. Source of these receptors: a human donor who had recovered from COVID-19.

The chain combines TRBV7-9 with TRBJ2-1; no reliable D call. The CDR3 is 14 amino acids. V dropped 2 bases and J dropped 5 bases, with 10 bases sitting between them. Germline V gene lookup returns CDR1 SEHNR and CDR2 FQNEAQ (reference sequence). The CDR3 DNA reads TGTGCCAGCAGCTTAATCCTCGGCGACAATGAGCAGTTCTTC. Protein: CASSLILGDNEQFF. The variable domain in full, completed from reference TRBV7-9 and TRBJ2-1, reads DTGVSQNPRHKITKRGQNVTFRCDPISEHNRLYWYRQTLGQGPEFLTYFQNEAQLEKSRLLSDRFSAERPKGSFSTLEIQRTEQGDSAMYLCASSLILGDNEQFFGPGTRLTVL.

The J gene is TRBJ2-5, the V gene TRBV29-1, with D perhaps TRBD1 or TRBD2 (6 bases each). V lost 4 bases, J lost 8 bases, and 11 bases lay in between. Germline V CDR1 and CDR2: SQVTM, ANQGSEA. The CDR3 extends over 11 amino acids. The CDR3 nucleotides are TGCAGCGTTGGAGGGGGAGGCACCCAGTACTTC. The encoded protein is CSVGGGGTQYF.

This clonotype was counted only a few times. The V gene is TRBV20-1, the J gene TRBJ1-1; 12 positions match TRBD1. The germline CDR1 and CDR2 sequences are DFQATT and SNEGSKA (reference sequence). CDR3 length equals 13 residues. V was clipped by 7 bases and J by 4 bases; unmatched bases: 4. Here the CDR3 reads CSDRGQGATEAFF. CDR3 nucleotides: TGCAGTGACCGGGGACAGGGGGCCACTGAAGCTTTCTTT.

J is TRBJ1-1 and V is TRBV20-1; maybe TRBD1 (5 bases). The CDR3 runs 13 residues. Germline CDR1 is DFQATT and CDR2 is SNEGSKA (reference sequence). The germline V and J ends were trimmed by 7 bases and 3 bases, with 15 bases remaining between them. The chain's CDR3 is CSVDGGRDTEAFF. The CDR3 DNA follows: TGCAGTGTTGACGGGGGAAGGGACACTGAAGCTTTCTTT.

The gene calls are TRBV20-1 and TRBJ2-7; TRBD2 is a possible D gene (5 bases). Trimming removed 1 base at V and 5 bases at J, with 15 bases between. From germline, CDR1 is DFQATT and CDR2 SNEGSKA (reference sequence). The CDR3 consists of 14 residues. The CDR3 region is CSARVGTGYHEQYF. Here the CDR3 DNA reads TGCAGTGCTAGAGTGGGAACGGGATACCACGAGCAGTACTTC.

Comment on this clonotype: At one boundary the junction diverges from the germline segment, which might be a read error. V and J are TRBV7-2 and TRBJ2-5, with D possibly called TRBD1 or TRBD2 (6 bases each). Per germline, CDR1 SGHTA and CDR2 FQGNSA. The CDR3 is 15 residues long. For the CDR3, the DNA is TGTGCCAACAGCTTCAACAGGGTTGGGAGGGAGACCCAGTACTTC. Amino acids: CANSFNRVGRETQYF.

CDR3 sequence reads: CASSLDHYEQYF. The CDR3 coding sequence is TGTGCCAGCAGCTTGGACCACTACGAGCAGTACTTC. The chain joins TRBV7-9 to TRBJ2-7; D uncertain. Germline CDR1 and CDR2: SEHNR and FQNEAQ (reference sequence). Trimming shortened V by 3 bases and J by 3 bases, and 6 bases separated the two germline ends. The CDR3 length is 12 residues.

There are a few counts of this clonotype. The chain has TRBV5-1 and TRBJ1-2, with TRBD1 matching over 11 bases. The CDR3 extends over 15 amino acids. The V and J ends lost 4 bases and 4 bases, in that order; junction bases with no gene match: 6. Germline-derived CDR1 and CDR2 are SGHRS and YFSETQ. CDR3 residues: CASSLWTGGGYGYTF. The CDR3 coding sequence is TGCGCCAGCAGCCTATGGACAGGGGGCGGCTATGGCTACACCTTC. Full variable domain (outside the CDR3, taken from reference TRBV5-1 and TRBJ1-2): KAGVTQTPRYLIKTRGQQVTLSCSPISGHRSVSWYQQTPGQGLQFLFEYFSETQRNKGNFPGRFSGRQFSNSRSEMNVSTLELGDSALYLCASSLWTGGGYGYTFGSGTRLTVV.

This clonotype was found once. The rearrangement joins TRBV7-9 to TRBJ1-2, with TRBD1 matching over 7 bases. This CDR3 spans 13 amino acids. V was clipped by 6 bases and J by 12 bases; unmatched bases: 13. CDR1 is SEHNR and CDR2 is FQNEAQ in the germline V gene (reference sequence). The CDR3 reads CASRPDRALQDTF. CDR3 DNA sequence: TGTGCCAGCAGACCAGACAGGGCCCTCCAAGACACCTTC.

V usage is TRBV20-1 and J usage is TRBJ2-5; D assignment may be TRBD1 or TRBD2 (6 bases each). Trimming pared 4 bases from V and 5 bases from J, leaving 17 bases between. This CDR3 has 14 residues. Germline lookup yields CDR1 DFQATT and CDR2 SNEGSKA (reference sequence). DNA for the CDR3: TGCAGTGCTATGAGGGACACCCGGGGGGAGACCCAGTACTTC. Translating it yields CSAMRDTRGETQYF.

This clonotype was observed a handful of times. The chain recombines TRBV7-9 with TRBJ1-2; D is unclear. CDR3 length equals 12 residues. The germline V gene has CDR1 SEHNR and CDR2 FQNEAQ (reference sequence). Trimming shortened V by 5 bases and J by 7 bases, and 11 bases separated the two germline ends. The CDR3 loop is CASSPTRTGYTF. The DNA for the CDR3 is TGTGCCAGCAGCCCCACGCGGACTGGCTACACCTTC.

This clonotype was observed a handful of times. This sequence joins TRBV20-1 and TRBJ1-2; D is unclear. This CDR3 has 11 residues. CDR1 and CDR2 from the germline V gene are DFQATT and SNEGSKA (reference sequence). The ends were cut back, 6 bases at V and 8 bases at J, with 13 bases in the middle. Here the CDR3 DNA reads TGCAGTGCAGTCTTGGGGAACGGCTACACCTTC. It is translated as CSAVLGNGYTF.

This CDR3 is CASSLMGPYEQYF. DNA of the CDR3: TGTGCCAGCAGCTTAATGGGGCCCTACGAGCAGTACTTC. The chain combines TRBV7-3 with TRBJ2-7, with D tentatively TRBD1 (5 bases). The CDR3 has 13 amino acids. With 1 base removed from V and 2 bases from J, the gap between germline ends came to 6 bases. The germline V gene encodes CDR1 SGHTA and CDR2 FQGTGA.

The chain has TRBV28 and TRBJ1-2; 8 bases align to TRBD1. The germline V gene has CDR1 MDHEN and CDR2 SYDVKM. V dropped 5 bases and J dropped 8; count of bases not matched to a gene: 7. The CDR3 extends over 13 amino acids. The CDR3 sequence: CASSPRTGYGYTF. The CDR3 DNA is TGTGCCAGCAGTCCGAGGACAGGGTACGGCTACACCTTC.

In nucleotides, the CDR3 is TGCAGTGCTCTCGGACTGGGACGGGTAGAGACCCAGTACTTC. Amino acid sequence: CSALGLGRVETQYF. The chain employs TRBV20-1 and TRBJ2-5; TRBD1 or TRBD2 may be the D gene (5 bases each). The CDR3 is made up of 14 amino acids. V was trimmed by 5 bases and J by 4 bases, leaving 17 bases between them. Germline values: CDR1 DFQATT, CDR2 SNEGSKA (reference sequence).

CDR3 amino acids: CSVRGQGGNQPQHF. DNA of the CDR3: TGCAGTGTCAGGGGCCAGGGGGGCAATCAGCCCCAGCATTTT. The V call is TRBV20-1, the J call TRBJ1-5; 7 bases match TRBD1. V dropped 7 bases and J dropped 2; count of bases not matched to a gene: 8. Per the germline V gene, CDR1 is DFQATT and CDR2 is SNEGSKA (reference sequence). This CDR3 comprises 14 residues.

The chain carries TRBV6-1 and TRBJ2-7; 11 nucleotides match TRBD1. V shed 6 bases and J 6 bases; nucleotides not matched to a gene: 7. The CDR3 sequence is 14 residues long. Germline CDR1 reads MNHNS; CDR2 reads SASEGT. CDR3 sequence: CASRSWGQGVEQYF. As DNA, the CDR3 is TGTGCCAGCAGATCTTGGGGACAGGGGGTCGAGCAGTACTTC.

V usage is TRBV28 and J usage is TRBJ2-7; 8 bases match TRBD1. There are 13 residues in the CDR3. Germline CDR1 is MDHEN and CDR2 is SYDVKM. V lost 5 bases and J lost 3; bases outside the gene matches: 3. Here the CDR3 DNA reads TGTGCCAGCAGTCCAGGGGGCTTCTACGAGCAGTACTTC. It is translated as CASSPGGFYEQYF.

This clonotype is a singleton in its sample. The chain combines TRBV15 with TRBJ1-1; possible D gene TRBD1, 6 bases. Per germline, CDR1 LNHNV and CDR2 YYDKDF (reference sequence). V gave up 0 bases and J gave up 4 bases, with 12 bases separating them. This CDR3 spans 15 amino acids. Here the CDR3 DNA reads TGTGCCACCAGCAGAGATAGGGGGGCGAGCACTGAAGCTTTCTTT. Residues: CATSRDRGASTEAFF.

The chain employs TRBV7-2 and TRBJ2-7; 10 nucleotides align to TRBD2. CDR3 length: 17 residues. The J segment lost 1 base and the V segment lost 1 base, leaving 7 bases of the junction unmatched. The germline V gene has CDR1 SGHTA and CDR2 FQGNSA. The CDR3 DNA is TGTGCCAGCAGCTTAGTTGGTCTAGCGGGAGATTCCTACGAGCAGTACTTC. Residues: CASSLVGLAGDSYEQYF.

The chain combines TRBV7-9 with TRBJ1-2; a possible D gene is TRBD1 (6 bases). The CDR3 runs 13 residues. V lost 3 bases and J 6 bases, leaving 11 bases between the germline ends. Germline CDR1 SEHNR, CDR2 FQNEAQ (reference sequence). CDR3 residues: CASSLGTSNGYTF. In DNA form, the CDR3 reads TGTGCCAGCAGCTTGGGGACAAGCAATGGCTACACCTTC.

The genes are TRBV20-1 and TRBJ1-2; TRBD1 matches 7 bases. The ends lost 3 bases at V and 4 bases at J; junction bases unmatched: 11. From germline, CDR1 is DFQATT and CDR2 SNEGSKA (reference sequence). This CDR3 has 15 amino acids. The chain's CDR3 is CSASGSGQGVYGYTF. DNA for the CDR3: TGCAGTGCTAGCGGGTCTGGGCAGGGGGTCTATGGCTACACCTTC.

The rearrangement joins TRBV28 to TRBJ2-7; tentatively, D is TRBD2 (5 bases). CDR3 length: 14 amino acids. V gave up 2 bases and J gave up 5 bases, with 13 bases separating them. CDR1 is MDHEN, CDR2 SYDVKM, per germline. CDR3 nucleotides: TGTGCCAGCAGTTTACATCGGGGTCGCAACGAGCAGTACTTC. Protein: CASSLHRGRNEQYF.

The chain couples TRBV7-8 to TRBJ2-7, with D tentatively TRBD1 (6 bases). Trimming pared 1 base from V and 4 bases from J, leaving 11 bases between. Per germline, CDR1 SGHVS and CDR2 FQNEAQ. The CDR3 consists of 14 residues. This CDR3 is CASSLGTVRYEQYF. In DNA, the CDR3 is TGTGCCAGCAGCTTAGGGACAGTGAGATACGAGCAGTACTTC.

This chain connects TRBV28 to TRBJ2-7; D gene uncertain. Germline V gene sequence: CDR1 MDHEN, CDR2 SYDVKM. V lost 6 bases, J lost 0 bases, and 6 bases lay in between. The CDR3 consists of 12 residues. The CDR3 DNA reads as TGTGCCAGCAGGGTTGGCTCCTACGAGCAGTACTTC. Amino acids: CASRVGSYEQYF.

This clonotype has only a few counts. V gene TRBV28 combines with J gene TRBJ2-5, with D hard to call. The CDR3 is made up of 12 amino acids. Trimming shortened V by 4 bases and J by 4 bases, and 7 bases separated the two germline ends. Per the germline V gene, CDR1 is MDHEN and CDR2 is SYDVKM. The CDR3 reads CASSSALETQYF. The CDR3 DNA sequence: TGTGCCAGCAGTTCGGCCTTAGAGACCCAGTACTTC.

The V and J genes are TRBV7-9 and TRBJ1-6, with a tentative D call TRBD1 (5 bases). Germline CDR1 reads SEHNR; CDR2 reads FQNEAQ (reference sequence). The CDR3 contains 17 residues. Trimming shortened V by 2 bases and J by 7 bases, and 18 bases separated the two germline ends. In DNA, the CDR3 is TGTGCCAGCAGCTTAAGAGGCAGGGCAAATTCGAATTCACCCCTCCACTTT. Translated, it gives CASSLRGRANSNSPLHF. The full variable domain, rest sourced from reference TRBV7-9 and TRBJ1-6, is DTGVSQNPRHKITKRGQNVTFRCDPISEHNRLYWYRQTLGQGPEFLTYFQNEAQLEKSRLLSDRFSAERPKGSFSTLEIQRTEQGDSAMYLCASSLRGRANSNSPLHFGNGTRLTVT.

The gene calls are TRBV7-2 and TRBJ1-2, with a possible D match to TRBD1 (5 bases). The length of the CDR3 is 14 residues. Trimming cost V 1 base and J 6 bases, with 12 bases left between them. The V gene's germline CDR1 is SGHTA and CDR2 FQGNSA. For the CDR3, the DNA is TGTGCCAGCAGCTTAGATGGCAGGGTGGATGGCTACACCTTC. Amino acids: CASSLDGRVDGYTF.

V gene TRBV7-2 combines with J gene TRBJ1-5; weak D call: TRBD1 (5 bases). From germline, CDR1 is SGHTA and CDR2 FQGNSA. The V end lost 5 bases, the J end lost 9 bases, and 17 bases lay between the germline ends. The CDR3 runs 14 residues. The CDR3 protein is CASSPSRGTLPQHF. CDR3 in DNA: TGTGCCAGCAGCCCCTCAAGGGGAACCCTGCCCCAGCATTTT.

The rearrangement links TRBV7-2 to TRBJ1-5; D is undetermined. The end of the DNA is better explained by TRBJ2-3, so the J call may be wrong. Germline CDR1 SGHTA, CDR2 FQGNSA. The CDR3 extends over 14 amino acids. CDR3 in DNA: TGTGCCAGCAGCTTGGTCCCCCTCAGTCAGCCCCAGTATTTT. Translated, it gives CASSLVPLSQPQYF.

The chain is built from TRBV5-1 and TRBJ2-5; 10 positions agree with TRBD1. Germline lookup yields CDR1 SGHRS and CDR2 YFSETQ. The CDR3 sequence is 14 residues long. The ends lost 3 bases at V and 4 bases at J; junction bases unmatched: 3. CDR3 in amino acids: CASSYGTGVETQYF. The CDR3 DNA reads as TGCGCCAGCAGCTACGGGACAGGGGTAGAGACCCAGTACTTC.